This TCR beta chain was sequenced during a study of prognosis after radiotherapy for stage I lung cancer. Genomic DNA served as the source from which two-round multiplex PCR generated TCR beta CDR3 amplicons. Round one of PCR was performed, and it used primers specific to each TRBV and TRBJ gene. In TCRdb, the multiplex PCR reads were re-called with MiXCR into one record per CDR3 protein. The table lists 59,000 or so distinct CDR3 sequences, around 27% of them singletons. V was shortened by 4 bases and J by 0 bases, with 7 bases between the two germline ends. The germline CDR1 and CDR2 sequences are SGHDN and FVKESK. The CDR3 runs to 14 residues. This clonotype occurred many times.

The J gene is TRBJ1-3, the V gene TRBV14, with a weak D call TRBD1 (5 bases). The TCR originated in a donor aged 50 or older with non-small cell lung cancer. Specimen: PBMCs, collected before or after stereotactic body radiation therapy (not recorded which). The CDR3 protein is CASSRQFSGNTIYF. CDR3 sequence (DNA): TGTGCCAGCAGCCGACAGTTCTCTGGAAACACCATATATTTT.